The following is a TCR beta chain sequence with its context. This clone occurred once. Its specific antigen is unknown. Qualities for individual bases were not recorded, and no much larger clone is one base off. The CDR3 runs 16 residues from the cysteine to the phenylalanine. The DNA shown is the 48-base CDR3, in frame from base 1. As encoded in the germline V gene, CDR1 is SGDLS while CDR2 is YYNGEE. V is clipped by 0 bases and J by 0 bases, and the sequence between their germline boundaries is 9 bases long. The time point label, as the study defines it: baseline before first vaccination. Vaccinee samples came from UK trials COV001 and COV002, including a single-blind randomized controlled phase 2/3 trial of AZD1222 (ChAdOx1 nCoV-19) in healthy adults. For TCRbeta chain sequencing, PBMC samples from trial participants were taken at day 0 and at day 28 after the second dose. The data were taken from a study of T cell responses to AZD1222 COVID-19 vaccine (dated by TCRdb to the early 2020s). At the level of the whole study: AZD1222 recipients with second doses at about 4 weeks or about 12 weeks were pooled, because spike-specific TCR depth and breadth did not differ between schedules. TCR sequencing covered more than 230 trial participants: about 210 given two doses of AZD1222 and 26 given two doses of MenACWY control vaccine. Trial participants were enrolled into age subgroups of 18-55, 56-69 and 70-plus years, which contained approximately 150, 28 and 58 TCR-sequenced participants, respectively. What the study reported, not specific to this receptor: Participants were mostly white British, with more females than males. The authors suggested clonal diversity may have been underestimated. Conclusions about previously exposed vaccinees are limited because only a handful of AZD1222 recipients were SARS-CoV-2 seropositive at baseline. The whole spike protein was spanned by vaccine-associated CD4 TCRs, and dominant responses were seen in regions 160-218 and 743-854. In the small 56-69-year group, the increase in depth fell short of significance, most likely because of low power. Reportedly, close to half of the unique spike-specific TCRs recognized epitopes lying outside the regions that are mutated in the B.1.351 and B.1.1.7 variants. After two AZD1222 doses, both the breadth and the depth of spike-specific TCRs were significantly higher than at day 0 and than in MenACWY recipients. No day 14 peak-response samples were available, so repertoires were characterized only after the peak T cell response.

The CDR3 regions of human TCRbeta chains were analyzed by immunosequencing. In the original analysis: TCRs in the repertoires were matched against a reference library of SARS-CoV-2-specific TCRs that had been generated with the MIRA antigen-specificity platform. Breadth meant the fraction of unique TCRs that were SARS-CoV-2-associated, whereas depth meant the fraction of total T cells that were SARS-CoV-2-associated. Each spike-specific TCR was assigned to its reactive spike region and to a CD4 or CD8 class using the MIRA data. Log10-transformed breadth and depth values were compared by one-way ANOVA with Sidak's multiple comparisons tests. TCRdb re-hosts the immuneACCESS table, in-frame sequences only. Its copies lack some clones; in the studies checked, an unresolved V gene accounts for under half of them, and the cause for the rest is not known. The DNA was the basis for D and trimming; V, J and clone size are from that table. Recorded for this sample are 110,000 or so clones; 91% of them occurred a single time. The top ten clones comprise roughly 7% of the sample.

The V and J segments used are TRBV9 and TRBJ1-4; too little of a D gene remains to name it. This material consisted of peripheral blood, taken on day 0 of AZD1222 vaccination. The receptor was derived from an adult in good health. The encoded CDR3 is CASSVAAIATNEKLFF. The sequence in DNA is TGTGCCAGCAGCGTAGCCGCAATCGCAACTAATGAAAAACTGTTTTTT.